Below, one T cell receptor beta chain is given with its context. Its antigen remains unknown. The data were taken from a study of identical twins. The study's findings and limits: In cord blood, abundant beta clonotypes had fewer insertions; memory showed no trend.

TCRdb recomputed calls from the 5' RACE reads with MiXCR, one row per CDR3 protein. The sample has some 600,000 distinct CDR3 sequences; around 7.4% are singletons. Germline values: CDR1 KGHSH, CDR2 LQKENI. This CDR3 has 14 residues. Trimming removed 1 base at V and 6 bases at J, with 12 bases between. The same data also went into a second study, on yellow fever vaccine responses in identical twins.

The chain links TRBV18 to TRBJ1-2; tentative D call: TRBD1 (5 bases). The specimen sequenced was PBMCs. This sequence originates from a woman aged 18-29 years in good health. The CDR3 loop is CASSPRAGIDGYTF. CDR3 bases: TGTGCCAGCTCACCACGTGCAGGGATCGATGGCTACACCTTC.